Following are 30 T cell receptor beta chains from one sample sequenced in a study of T cell changes during pregnancy in multiple sclerosis. Assay: immunoSEQ multiplex PCR; the TCRdb copy retains only in-frame clones and omits some. The sample lists roughly 80,000 clones, over 75% occurring once. Source: peripheral blood, taken before pregnancy. The source is a female donor with multiple sclerosis, enrolled in a pregnancy study.

The V gene is TRBV11-2, the J gene TRBJ2-1; TRBD2 aligns across 9 bases. Germline V gives CDR1 SGHAT, CDR2 FQNNGV. The CDR3 loop spans 16 amino acids. With V trimmed by 4 bases and J by 5 bases, 9 bases remained unmatched. CDR3 amino acids: CASSSILAGPDNEQFF. In DNA form, the CDR3 reads TGTGCCAGCAGCTCTATTCTAGCGGGGCCAGACAATGAGCAGTTCTTC.

The table lists this clone with a count of one. The chain carries TRBV12-5 and TRBJ2-1; possible D gene TRBD1, 6 bases. Germline V gene sequence: CDR1 LGHNT, CDR2 FRNRAP. Trimming took 10 bases from V and 5 from J, leaving 12 bases between them. CDR3 size: 12 residues. The CDR3 is CATPKGDNEQFF. The CDR3 DNA sequence: TGTGCTACCCCCAAGGGGGACAATGAGCAGTTCTTC. Using reference TRBV12-5 and TRBJ2-1 for the parts outside the CDR3, the full variable domain is DARVTQTPRHKVTEMGQEVTMRCQPILGHNTVFWYRQTMMQGLELLAYFRNRAPLDDSGMPKDRFSAEMPDATLATLKIQPSEPRDSAVYFCATPKGDNEQFFGPGTRLTVL.

The chain uses TRBV5-1 and TRBJ1-1; 8 bases fit TRBD1. J gave up 3 bases and V 3 bases, and 1 base lay outside the gene matches. The CDR3 has 13 residues. CDR1 and CDR2 from the germline V gene are SGHRS and YFSETQ. In nucleotides, the CDR3 is TGCGCCAGCAGCTCGGACAGGGACACTGAAGCTTTCTTT. Translating gives CASSSDRDTEAFF.

Here the CDR3 DNA reads TGTGCCAGCAGCTTCGATATAGGGGGGGCCCAGCATTTT. Translating gives CASSFDIGGAQHF. V and J are TRBV5-6 and TRBJ1-5; D perhaps matches TRBD1 (6 bases). This CDR3 is 13 amino acids long. V shed 2 bases and J shed 11 bases, with 14 bases lying between them. Germline V gene sequence: CDR1 SGHDT, CDR2 YYEEEE.

The rearrangement joins TRBV10-1 to TRBJ1-1; D remains unclear. The V gene's germline CDR1 is WNHNN and CDR2 SYGVQD (reference sequence). CDR3 length: 13 amino acids. Trimming cost V 5 bases and J 0 bases, with 7 bases left between them. The DNA of the CDR3 is TGCGCCAGCAGTCAGAGCGTGAACACTGAAGCTTTCTTT. Translation gives CASSQSVNTEAFF.

The chain joins TRBV5-1 to TRBJ2-2, with D maybe TRBD2 (7 bases). CDR3 length equals 15 residues. The germline CDR1 and CDR2 sequences are SGHRS and YFSETQ. Trimming pared 7 bases from V and 6 bases from J, leaving 19 bases between. The CDR3 reads CASGIGGARAGELFF. Written as DNA, the CDR3 is TGCGCCAGCGGAATAGGGGGGGCCCGGGCCGGGGAGCTGTTTTTT. Variable domain in full (rest from reference TRBV5-1 and TRBJ2-2): KAGVTQTPRYLIKTRGQQVTLSCSPISGHRSVSWYQQTPGQGLQFLFEYFSETQRNKGNFPGRFSGRQFSNSRSEMNVSTLELGDSALYLCASGIGGARAGELFFGEGSRLTVL.

V and J are TRBV19 and TRBJ2-1; the match to TRBD2 covers 15 bases. The CDR3 runs 18 residues. Looked up from germline, CDR1 is LNHDA and CDR2 is SQIVND (reference sequence). The V segment lost 1 base and the J segment 9 bases; nucleotides outside the gene matches: 10. The CDR3 coding sequence is TGTGCCAGTAGTATAGGCCCTCCCGGACTAGCGGGGGGGTTTGAGCAGTTCTTC. It translates to CASSIGPPGLAGGFEQFF.

J is TRBJ2-7 and V is TRBV7-2; 8 bases are shared with TRBD2. The CDR3 sequence is 14 residues long. The germline CDR1 and CDR2 sequences are SGHTA and FQGNSA. The trim removed 5 bases at V and 7 bases at J, leaving 10 bases unmatched. The CDR3 loop is CASSTAGAPGEQYF. The CDR3 nucleotides are TGTGCCAGCAGCACAGCGGGGGCGCCGGGAGAGCAGTACTTC.

The chain is built from TRBV6-5 and TRBJ1-5, with 7 bases identical to TRBD1. Germline V gene sequence: CDR1 MNHEY, CDR2 SVGAGI. This CDR3 contains 15 residues. The trim removed 4 bases at V and 4 bases at J, leaving 7 bases unmatched. CDR3 in DNA: TGTGCCAGCAGTTCCGGACAGGCCTTAAATCAGCCCCAGCATTTT. Its protein product is CASSSGQALNQPQHF.

The chain links TRBV29-1 to TRBJ1-1, with 8 bases fitting TRBD1. V dropped 7 bases and J dropped 0; count of bases not matched to a gene: 4. Germline values: CDR1 SQVTM, CDR2 ANQGSEA. The CDR3 is 13 amino acids. The CDR3 loop is CSGDRGMNTEAFF. Written as DNA, the CDR3 is TGCAGCGGCGACAGGGGAATGAACACTGAAGCTTTCTTT.

V is TRBV11-2 and J is TRBJ2-3; TRBD1 might be the D (6 bases). Trimming pared 0 bases from V and 9 bases from J, leaving 16 bases between. The CDR3 contains 15 residues. CDR1 and CDR2 from the germline V gene are SGHAT and FQNNGV. This chain's CDR3 is CASSLDLAFQGTQYF. The CDR3 bases are TGTGCCAGCAGCTTAGATCTTGCTTTTCAGGGGACGCAGTATTTT.

This chain links TRBV7-6 with TRBJ2-2, with 13 bases fitting TRBD2. Germline loops: CDR1 SGHVS, CDR2 FNYEAQ. This CDR3 comprises 17 residues. The V segment lost 5 bases and the J segment 4 bases; nucleotides outside the gene matches: 7. Here the CDR3 DNA reads TGTGCCAGCAGCGGGACTAGCGGGGAGTGGGGCACCGGGGAGCTGTTTTTT. Amino acids: CASSGTSGEWGTGELFF.

This clone is a singleton in its sample. This rearrangement joins TRBV5-6 to TRBJ1-1; no reliable D call. CDR1 and CDR2 (germline): SGHDT, YYEEEE. Trimming stripped 5 bases from V and 1 base from J, with 9 bases between. CDR3 length: 13 residues. The CDR3 is CASRFEGNTEAFF. CDR3 nucleotides: TGTGCCAGCAGATTTGAGGGGAACACTGAAGCTTTCTTT.

The chain carries TRBV7-9 and TRBJ1-4; 8 nucleotides agree with TRBD1. Germline CDR1 SEHNR, CDR2 FQNEAQ (reference sequence). With 2 bases clipped from V and 1 base from J, the junction kept 9 bases outside the gene matches. The CDR3 spans 18 residues. The CDR3 sequence: CASSLSRGLSRTNEKLFF. The DNA of the CDR3 is TGTGCCAGCAGCTTAAGCAGGGGGCTTAGTAGAACTAATGAAAAACTGTTTTTT.

The chain has TRBV9 and TRBJ1-6; 8 nucleotides align to TRBD1. The V gene end was trimmed by 4 bases and the J gene end by 8 bases; junction bases not matched to a gene: 11. The CDR3 has 16 residues. The germline V gene has CDR1 SGDLS and CDR2 YYNGEE. CDR3 loop: CASSQGANMGHSPLHF. CDR3 DNA sequence: TGTGCCAGCAGCCAGGGGGCGAACATGGGGCATTCACCCCTCCACTTT.

To note about this clone: Other DNA sequences in the same sample also yield this CDR3. The CDR3 loop reads CASSFGTGVTGELFF. The CDR3 DNA reads TGTGCCAGCAGCTTCGGGACAGGGGTAACCGGGGAGCTGTTTTTT. The genes are TRBV5-6 and TRBJ2-2; TRBD1 matches 10 bases. Trimming took 2 bases from V and 5 from J; bases not matched to a gene: 3. Per the germline V gene, CDR1 is SGHDT and CDR2 is YYEEEE. This CDR3 is built from 15 residues.

The chain links TRBV5-1 to TRBJ1-4; 7 bases are a match to TRBD1. CDR3 length: 17 amino acids. V lost 4 bases and J lost 7; bases outside the gene matches: 16. Looked up from germline, CDR1 is SGHRS and CDR2 is YFSETQ. Written as DNA, the CDR3 is TGCGCCAGCAGCCGACAGGGCCCCACTACGACGCGTGAAAAACTGTTTTTT. Translated, it gives CASSRQGPTTTREKLFF.

The chain carries TRBV11-3 and TRBJ2-7; the match to TRBD2 covers 9 bases. The CDR3 is 15 residues long. V was clipped by 2 bases and J by 4 bases; unmatched bases: 6. CDR1 SGHNT and CDR2 YENEEA come from the germline V gene. This CDR3 reads CASSLFSGGLYEQYF. The CDR3 DNA sequence: TGTGCCAGCAGCTTATTTAGCGGGGGCTTATACGAGCAGTACTTC. The variable domain in full, completed from reference TRBV11-3 and TRBJ2-7, reads EAGVVQSPRYKIIEKKQPVAFWCNPISGHNTLYWYLQNLGQGPELLIRYENEEAVDDSQLPKDRFSAERLKGVDSTLKIQPAELGDSAVYLCASSLFSGGLYEQYFGPGTRLTVT.

The chain links TRBV7-2 to TRBJ1-1; D uncertain. This CDR3 has 14 residues. CDR1 and CDR2 from the germline V gene are SGHTA and FQGNSA. The ends were cut back, 1 base at V and 9 bases at J, with 15 bases in the middle. This CDR3 is CASSLVGRRGKAFF. Here the CDR3 DNA reads TGTGCCAGCAGCTTAGTAGGGCGGCGGGGTAAAGCTTTCTTT. Supplemented by reference TRBV7-2 and TRBJ1-1, the full variable domain reads GAGVSQSPSNKVTEKGKDVELRCDPISGHTALYWYRQSLGQGLEFLIYFQGNSAPDKSGLPSDRFSAERTGGSVSTLTIQRTQQEDSAVYLCASSLVGRRGKAFFGQGTRLTVV.

V and J are TRBV6-1 and TRBJ2-7; TRBD2 aligns across 10 bases. Germline V gene lookup returns CDR1 MNHNS and CDR2 SASEGT. V dropped 5 bases and J dropped 0; count of bases not matched to a gene: 4. CDR3 size: 15 residues. This CDR3 reads CASSLAGGSSYEQYF. The CDR3 DNA reads as TGTGCCAGCAGTTTAGCGGGGGGTAGCTCCTACGAGCAGTACTTC.

This sequence joins TRBV18 and TRBJ2-1; TRBD1 matches 10 bases. Per the germline V gene, CDR1 is KGHSH and CDR2 is LQKENI. Trimming took 6 bases from V and 3 from J; bases not matched to a gene: 5. The CDR3 has 15 residues. The CDR3 here is CASSETGGHYNEQFF. The CDR3 nucleotides are TGTGCCAGCTCCGAGACAGGGGGCCACTACAATGAGCAGTTCTTC.

This clone appeared a few times. CDR3 sequence: CSAGGGQYTEAFF. The CDR3 DNA sequence: TGCAGCGCTGGTGGGGGACAGTACACTGAAGCTTTCTTT. The rearrangement uses TRBV29-1 and TRBJ1-1; TRBD1 agrees at 7 bases. Trimming at V came to 7 bases and at J to 3 bases, leaving 8 bases not matched to a gene. From germline, CDR1 is SQVTM and CDR2 ANQGSEA. The CDR3 contains 13 residues.

The chain is built from TRBV18 and TRBJ2-1; D may be TRBD1 (6 bases). V shed 0 bases and J shed 3 bases, with 18 bases lying between them. Germline values: CDR1 KGHSH, CDR2 LQKENI. This CDR3 is 18 amino acids long. The CDR3 loop is CASSPPLGGVHNYNEQFF. CDR3 sequence (DNA): TGTGCCAGCTCACCACCGCTTGGGGGCGTACATAACTACAATGAGCAGTTCTTC.

The chain links TRBV29-1 to TRBJ1-1; D unclear. The CDR3 covers 15 residues. V was shortened by 7 bases and J by 0 bases, with 18 bases between the two germline ends. Germline V CDR1 and CDR2: SQVTM, ANQGSEA. The chain's CDR3 is CSAAPGWGMNTEAFF. CDR3 nucleotides: TGCAGCGCCGCGCCGGGGTGGGGAATGAACACTGAAGCTTTCTTT.

The V and J genes are TRBV10-3 and TRBJ1-1; 8 positions agree with TRBD1. The CDR3 totals 13 residues. V lost 7 bases to trimming and J lost 1 base; unmatched junction nucleotides: 2. The germline V gene has CDR1 ENHRY and CDR2 SYGVKD. CDR3 sequence reads: CAINGQGNTEAFF. The DNA for the CDR3 is TGTGCCATCAATGGACAGGGGAACACTGAAGCTTTCTTT.

This chain uses TRBV5-6 with TRBJ1-1, with D hard to call. Trimming cost V 4 bases and J 1 base, with 8 bases left between them. Germline V CDR1 and CDR2: SGHDT, YYEEEE. The CDR3 covers 13 residues. CDR3 DNA: TGTGCCAGCAGCCCCTCAGGGAACACTGAAGCTTTCTTT. Its protein is CASSPSGNTEAFF. Full variable domain (missing parts from reference TRBV5-6 and TRBJ1-1): DAGVTQSPTHLIKTRGQQVTLRCSPKSGHDTVSWYQQALGQGPQFIFQYYEEEERQRGNFPDRFSGHQFPNYSSELNVNALLLGDSALYLCASSPSGNTEAFFGQGTRLTVV.

The chain uses TRBV2 and TRBJ1-6, with 7 bases lining up with TRBD1. V was pared by 7 bases and J by 10 bases, with 10 bases of the junction left unmatched. CDR1 and CDR2 (germline): SNHLY, FYNNEI. The CDR3 totals 14 residues. This CDR3 reads CASNSVTGDSPLHF. The CDR3 DNA reads as TGTGCCAGCAACTCTGTAACAGGGGACTCACCCCTCCACTTT.

This sequence joins TRBV19 and TRBJ2-7; the match to TRBD2 covers 10 bases. CDR1 LNHDA and CDR2 SQIVND come from the germline V gene (reference sequence). The length of the CDR3 is 19 residues. V dropped 3 bases and J dropped 3; count of bases not matched to a gene: 17. Here the CDR3 DNA reads TGTGCCAGTAGTATTCATCTTCAAGCGGGGGGGCTGTATGGCTACGAGCAGTACTTC. This gives the protein CASSIHLQAGGLYGYEQYF.

The chain employs TRBV9 and TRBJ2-5, with 7 bases lining up with TRBD2. Germline assignment: CDR1 SGDLS and CDR2 YYNGEE. V lost 2 bases, J lost 4 bases, and 2 bases stayed unmatched. This CDR3 has 13 amino acids. Here the CDR3 DNA reads TGTGCCAGCAGCGTGACTAGCCGAGAGACCCAGTACTTC. Amino acids: CASSVTSRETQYF.

The gene calls are TRBV5-6 and TRBJ1-5; possibly TRBD1 for D (5 bases). V lost 2 bases and J 5 bases, leaving 14 bases between the germline ends. The CDR3 loop spans 15 amino acids. Germline-derived CDR1 and CDR2 are SGHDT and YYEEEE. The CDR3 here is CASSLSQGNYQPQHF. CDR3 sequence (DNA): TGTGCCAGCAGCTTATCTCAGGGAAATTATCAGCCCCAGCATTTT.